The clone carrying this T cell receptor (beta chain) was recorded a few times. The antigen remains undetermined. PCR was performed using 60 Vbeta and 13 Jbeta primers. Using immunoSEQ multiplex PCR, the repertoire was profiled, and TCRdb retains in-frame clones only, with some absent. The sample carries around 150,000 clones, around 74% recorded once. There are 15 residues in the CDR3. The germline V gene has CDR1 MNHEY and CDR2 SMNVEV (reference sequence). J was trimmed by 2 bases and V by 4 bases; bases with no gene match: 7. The source of the sample is a study of cytomegalovirus exposure and HLA in healthy donors. General study findings and limits: Researchers counted around 150 TCR beta chains as cytomegalovirus-associated. An observed cluster of highly shared sequence variants was recorded as a likely sequencing artifact. Accounts indicate the classifier identified cytomegalovirus status with strong specificity and sensitivity.

The chain joins TRBV27 to TRBJ2-5, with TRBD1 matching 7 bases. What was sequenced was PBMCs. This receptor was identified in a man aged 50 to 59 in good health and CMV-seropositive. The CDR3 DNA sequence: TGTGCCAGCAGTTCCCCTTCACAGGGGCAAGAGACCCAGTACTTC. This codes for CASSSPSQGQETQYF.